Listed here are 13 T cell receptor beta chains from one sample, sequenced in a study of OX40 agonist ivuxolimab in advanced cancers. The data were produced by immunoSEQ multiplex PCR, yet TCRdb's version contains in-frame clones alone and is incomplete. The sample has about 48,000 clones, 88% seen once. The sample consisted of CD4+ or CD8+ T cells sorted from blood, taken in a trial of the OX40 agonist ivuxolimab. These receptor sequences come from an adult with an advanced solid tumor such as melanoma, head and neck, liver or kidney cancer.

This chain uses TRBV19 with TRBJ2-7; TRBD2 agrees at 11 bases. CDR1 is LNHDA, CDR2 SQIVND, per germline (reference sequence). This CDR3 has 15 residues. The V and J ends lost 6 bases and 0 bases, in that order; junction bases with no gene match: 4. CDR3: CASRRGLAASYEQYF. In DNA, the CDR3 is TGTGCCAGTAGGAGGGGACTAGCGGCCTCCTACGAGCAGTACTTC.

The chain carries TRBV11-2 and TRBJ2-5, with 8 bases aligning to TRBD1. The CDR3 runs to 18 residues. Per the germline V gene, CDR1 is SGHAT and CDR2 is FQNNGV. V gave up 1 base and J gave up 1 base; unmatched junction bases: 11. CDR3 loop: CASSLVGTGWGFQETQYF. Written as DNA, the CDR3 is TGTGCCAGCAGCTTAGTTGGGACAGGCTGGGGGTTCCAAGAGACCCAGTACTTC.

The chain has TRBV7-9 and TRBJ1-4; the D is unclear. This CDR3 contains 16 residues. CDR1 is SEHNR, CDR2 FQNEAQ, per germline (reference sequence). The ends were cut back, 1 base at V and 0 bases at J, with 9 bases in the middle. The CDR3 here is CASSLGTFATNEKLFF. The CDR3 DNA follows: TGTGCCAGCAGCTTAGGGACGTTTGCAACTAATGAAAAACTGTTTTTT.

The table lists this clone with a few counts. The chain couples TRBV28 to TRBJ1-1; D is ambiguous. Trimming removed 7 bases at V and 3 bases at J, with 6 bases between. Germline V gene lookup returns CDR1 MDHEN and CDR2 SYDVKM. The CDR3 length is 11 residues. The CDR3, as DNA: TGTGCCAGCACGAGCGACACTGAAGCTTTCTTT. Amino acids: CASTSDTEAFF.

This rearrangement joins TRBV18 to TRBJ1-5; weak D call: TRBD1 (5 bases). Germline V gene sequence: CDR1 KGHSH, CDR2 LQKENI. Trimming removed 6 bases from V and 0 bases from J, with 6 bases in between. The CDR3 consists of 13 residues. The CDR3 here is CASSTVSNQPQHF. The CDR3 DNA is TGTGCCAGCTCGACAGTTAGCAATCAGCCCCAGCATTTT. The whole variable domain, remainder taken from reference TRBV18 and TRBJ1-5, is NAGVMQNPRHLVRRRGQEARLRCSPMKGHSHVYWYRQLPEEGLKFMVYLQKENIIDESGMPKERFSAEFPKEGPSILRIQQVVRGDSAAYFCASSTVSNQPQHFGDGTRLSIL.

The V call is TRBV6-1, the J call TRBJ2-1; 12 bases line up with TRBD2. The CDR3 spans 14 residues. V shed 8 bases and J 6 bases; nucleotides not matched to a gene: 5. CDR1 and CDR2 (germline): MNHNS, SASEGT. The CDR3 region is CASLTSGSPNEQFF. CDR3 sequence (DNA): TGTGCCAGCCTGACTAGCGGGAGCCCCAATGAGCAGTTCTTC.

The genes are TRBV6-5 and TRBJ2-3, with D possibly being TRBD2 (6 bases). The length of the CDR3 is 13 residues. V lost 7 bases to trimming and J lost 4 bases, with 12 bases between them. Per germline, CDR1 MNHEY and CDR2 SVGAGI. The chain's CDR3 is CASTQEGSDTQYF. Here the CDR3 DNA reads TGTGCCAGCACCCAGGAGGGGTCAGATACGCAGTATTTT.

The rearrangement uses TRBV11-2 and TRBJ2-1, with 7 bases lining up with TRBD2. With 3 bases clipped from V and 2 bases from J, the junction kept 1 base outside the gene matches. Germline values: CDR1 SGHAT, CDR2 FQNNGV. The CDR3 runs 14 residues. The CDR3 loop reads CASSFAGAYNEQFF. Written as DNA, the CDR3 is TGTGCCAGCAGCTTTGCGGGGGCCTACAATGAGCAGTTCTTC. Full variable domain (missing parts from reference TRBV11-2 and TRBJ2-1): EAGVAQSPRYKIIEKRQSVAFWCNPISGHATLYWYQQILGQGPKLLIQFQNNGVVDDSQLPKDRFSAERLKGVDSTLKIQPAKLEDSAVYLCASSFAGAYNEQFFGPGTRLTVL.

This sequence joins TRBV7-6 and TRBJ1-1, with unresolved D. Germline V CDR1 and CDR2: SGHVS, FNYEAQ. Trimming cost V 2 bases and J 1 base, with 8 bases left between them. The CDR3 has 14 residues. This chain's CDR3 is CASSLLNTNTEAFF. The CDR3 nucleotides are TGTGCCAGCAGCTTACTAAACACGAACACTGAAGCTTTCTTT.

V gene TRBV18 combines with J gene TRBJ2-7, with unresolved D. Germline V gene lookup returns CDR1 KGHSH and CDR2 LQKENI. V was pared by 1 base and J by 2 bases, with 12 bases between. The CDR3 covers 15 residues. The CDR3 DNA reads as TGTGCCAGCTCACCACGCACAGACTCAACCTACGAGCAGTACTTC. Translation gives CASSPRTDSTYEQYF.

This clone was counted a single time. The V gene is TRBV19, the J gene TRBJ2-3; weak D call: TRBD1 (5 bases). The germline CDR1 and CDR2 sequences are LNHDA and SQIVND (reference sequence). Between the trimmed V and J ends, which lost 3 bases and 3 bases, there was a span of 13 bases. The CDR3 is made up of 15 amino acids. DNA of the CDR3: TGTGCCAGTAGTATCTCGCAGGGTAGGACAGATACGCAGTATTTT. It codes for CASSISQGRTDTQYF.

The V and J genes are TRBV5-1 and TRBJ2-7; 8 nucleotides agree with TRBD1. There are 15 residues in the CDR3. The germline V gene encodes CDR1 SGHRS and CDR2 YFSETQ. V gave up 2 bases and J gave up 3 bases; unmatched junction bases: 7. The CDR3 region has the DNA TGCGCCAGCAGCTTCTTTACAGGGGGTAGCTACGAGCAGTACTTC. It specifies CASSFFTGGSYEQYF.

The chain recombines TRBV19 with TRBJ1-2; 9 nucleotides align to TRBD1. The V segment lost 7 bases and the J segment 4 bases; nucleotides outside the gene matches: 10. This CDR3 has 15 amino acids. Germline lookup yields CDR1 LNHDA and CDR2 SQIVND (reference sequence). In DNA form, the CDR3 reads TGTGCCAGTAAGGCCGGGACAGGGTCCTTCTATGGCTACACCTTC. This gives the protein CASKAGTGSFYGYTF.